What follows describes a single TCR beta chain. This clonotype was seen a handful of times. The antigen it binds to is not known. Base qualities are not provided; no much larger clone lies one nucleotide away. These data originate in a study of type 1 and type 2 diabetes patients (dated by TCRdb to the mid-2010s). For the study in its entirety: Recruited in China, the cohort was made up of 9 or 10 type 1 diabetes patients, four type 2 diabetes patients and about 6 nondiabetic controls. Throughout the study, CD4 or CD8 MicroBeads on MACS columns were used to positively select CD4+ and CD8+ T cells from PBMCs. In the study, high-throughput sequencing was used to profile TCRbeta repertoires so that type 1 diabetes, type 2 diabetes and nondiabetic individuals could be compared. Altogether, more than 15 million paired-end reads were produced across the whole study. Type 2 diabetes patients served as a disease comparison group for the type 1 diabetes patients. The TCRbeta libraries underwent paired-end sequencing on Illumina HiSeq 2000 or MiSeq instruments. Similar V gene usage was observed when approximately 21-cycle and approximately 25-cycle amplification were compared, suggesting similar primer efficiencies and random PCR bias.

CDR1 and CDR2 (MNHNS, SASEGT) derive from the germline V gene. Reading from cysteine to phenylalanine, the CDR3 counts 14 amino acids. The CDR3 DNA has 42 bases and is translated from base 1. Trimming costs V 1 base and J 3 bases, and their ends lie 10 bases apart. This sample was sequenced with an Illumina MiSeq. Genomic DNA from sorted T cell subsets served as template for TCRbeta CDR3 amplification. The TCRbeta CDR3 region was amplified by multiplex PCR with 30 forward and 13 reverse primers. PCR products were purified with AMPure XP beads, after which indices and adaptors were added in a second approximately 25-cycle PCR. Before sequencing, the libraries were purified from gel with the QIAquick Gel Extraction Kit. The original pipeline was this. FLASH was used to merge the paired-end reads, and IgBLAST was used to align the reads to IMGT V, D and J germline references. Reads with below 70% alignment identity to germline references were discarded, leaving 8.5 million to 14 million reads study-wide. Following IMGT definitions, CDR3 boundaries, reading frame and productivity were assigned. A highly-expanded clone was defined as any clone making up 1% or more of reads, and normalized Shannon entropy served as the measure of diversity. Unpaired two-tailed t-tests were used to test group differences in Shannon entropy. TCRdb reprocessing: public reads trimmed at Q25 with fastp, clones called with MiXCR, in-frame beta chains kept. All rows with the same CDR3 protein become a single entry with the most common DNA and genes. V and J calls and clone size were set by TCRdb, not the authors. The sample contains 280,000 or so distinct CDR3 sequences, more than 45% of them found a single time. Roughly an eighth of the sample rests with the top ten.

Overall study outcomes, separate from this receptor: Age and gender were not matched between study groups, possibly biasing interpretation. Type 2 diabetes and control samples had highly correlated V and J gene usage patterns, with an average between-sample correlation of roughly 0.97. In both CD4+ and CD8+ T cells, type 2 diabetes repertoires were highly diverse and significantly more diverse than type 1 diabetes repertoires. Only a limited number of T2D and control samples were sequenced, so some T1D-only HECs might also appear in more T2D or control samples. Few highly-expanded CD4+ clones, median one, were found in type 2 diabetes patients, accounting for a median approximately 4% of reads.

Every diabetic patient fulfilled standard classification criteria for type 1 or type 2 diabetes, and glucose and C-peptide were evaluated using WHO-recommended methods. Donors with other autoimmune diseases or infections within the previous four weeks were excluded from participation. A ten-milliliter sample of peripheral blood was drawn from every participant. LymphoPrep density separation was used to isolate PBMCs. Sequences were obtained from peripheral blood mononuclear cells (PBMCs). The sequence derives from a man aged 18-30 years with type 2 diabetes. The rearranged chain carries TRBV6-1 and TRBJ2-7; a weak D assignment points to TRBD1 (6 bases agree). The CDR3 sequence is CASSEDPRGYEQYF. The DNA reads as follows: TGTGCCAGCAGTGAAGATCCCAGGGGCTACGAGCAGTACTTC.